This T cell receptor (beta chain) derives from a study of blood T cell repertoires in COVID-19. About the research overall: Sites across the United States, Italy and Spain contributed samples from acute and convalescent COVID-19.

Measured with immunoSEQ multiplex PCR; TCRdb has only the in-frame clones, and not every one. The data hold 150,000 or so clones, with around nine tenths observed a single time. Recruited during active infection, patients (from Seattle) were subsequently followed longitudinally. Looked up from germline, CDR1 is MNHEY and CDR2 is SMNVEV (reference sequence). V shed 4 bases and J 4 bases; nucleotides not matched to a gene: 12. The CDR3 is 16 amino acids. This TCR was recovered from a man aged 55-75 years with COVID-19, enrolled during active disease. The chain couples TRBV27 to TRBJ2-5; 7 bases line up with TRBD2. The sample taken for sequencing was peripheral blood. The CDR3 here is CASSSPGPAGLETQYF. The CDR3 coding sequence is TGTGCCAGCAGTTCTCCTGGGCCAGCGGGGTTAGAGACCCAGTACTTC.